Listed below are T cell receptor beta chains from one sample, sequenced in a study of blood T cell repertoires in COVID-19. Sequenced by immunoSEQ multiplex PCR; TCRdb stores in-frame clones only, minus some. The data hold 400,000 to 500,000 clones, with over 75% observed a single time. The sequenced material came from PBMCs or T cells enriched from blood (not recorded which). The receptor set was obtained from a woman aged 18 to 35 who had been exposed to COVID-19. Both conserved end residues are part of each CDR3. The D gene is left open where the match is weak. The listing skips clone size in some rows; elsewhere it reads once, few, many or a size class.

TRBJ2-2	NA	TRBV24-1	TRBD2	TGTGCCACCAGTGATATAGCGGGGGGCAATAACACCGGGGAGCTGTTTTTT	CATSDIAGGNNTGELFF
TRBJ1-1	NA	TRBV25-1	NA	TGTGCCAGCAGTCGGGGGGTGAACACTGAAGCTTTCTTT	CASSRGVNTEAFF
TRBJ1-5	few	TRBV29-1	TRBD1	TGCAGCGCAGGGGGGGACAGGGAAGATCAGCCCCAGCATTTT	CSAGGDREDQPQHF
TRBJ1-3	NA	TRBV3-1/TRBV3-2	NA	TGTGCCAGCAGCCAAGATTGGGCCGGAAACACCATATATTTT	CASSQDWAGNTIYF
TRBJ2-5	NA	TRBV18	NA	TGTGCCAGCTCACCACCCTCCGGAGGGCGCCGAGAGACCCAGTACTTC	CASSPPSGGRRETQYF
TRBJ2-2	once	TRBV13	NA	TGTGCCAGCAGCTTAGGCTACCCGAACACCGGGGAGCTGTTTTTT	CASSLGYPNTGELFF
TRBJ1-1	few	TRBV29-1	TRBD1	TGCAGCGTTCAAGGGGGCAGGACTGAAGCTTTCTTT	CSVQGGRTEAFF
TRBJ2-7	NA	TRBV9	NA	TGTGCCAGCAGCGTATCTCCCCGGGGGTGGTACGAGCAGTACTTC	CASSVSPRGWYEQYF
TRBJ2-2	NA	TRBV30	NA	TGTGCCTGGAGTCCCGCGCATGTCAGGACCGGGGAGCTGTTTTTT	CAWSPAHVRTGELFF
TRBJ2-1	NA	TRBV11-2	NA	TGTGCCAGCAGCCACAACACAGGGTCCTACAATGAGCAGTTCTTC	CASSHNTGSYNEQFF
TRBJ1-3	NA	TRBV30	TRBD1	TGTGCCTGGACCAGGGGGGGAAACACCATATATTTT	CAWTRGGNTIYF
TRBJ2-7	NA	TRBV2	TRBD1	TGTGCCAGCATCCACGCCGGGACAGTGAACTACGAGCAGTACTTC	CASIHAGTVNYEQYF
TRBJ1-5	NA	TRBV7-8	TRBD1	TGTGCCAGCAGCTCCCAGGGGGCACAGCCCCAGCATTTT	CASSSQGAQPQHF
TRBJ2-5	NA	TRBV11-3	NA	TGTGCCAGCAGCTTAGGCAGGGAGACCCAGTACTTC	CASSLGRETQYF
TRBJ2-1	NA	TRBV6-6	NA	TGTGCCAGCAGTTACCGCTCGGGTCTTTCCGATGAGCAGTTCTTC	CASSYRSGLSDEQFF